Sequencing of this TCR beta chain was carried out in a study of blood T cell repertoires in COVID-19. Germline assignment: CDR1 SGHTA and CDR2 FQGTGA. This CDR3 has 19 amino acids. Trimming removed 5 bases from V and 6 bases from J, with 30 bases in between. Sequencing was performed with immunoSEQ multiplex PCR; in TCRdb, only in-frame clones are kept and a portion is missing. The sample has just over 350,000 clones; around 88% are singletons. The genes are TRBV7-3 and TRBJ2-3; weak D call: TRBD1 (6 bases). The clonotype comes from a woman aged 60 to 75 with COVID-19, enrolled during active disease. The material sequenced was peripheral blood. The CDR3 spells CASSPRTGSLAGARDTQYF. DNA of the CDR3: TGTGCCAGCAGCCCTCGTACAGGGTCATTAGCTGGGGCCCGGGATACGCAGTATTTT.